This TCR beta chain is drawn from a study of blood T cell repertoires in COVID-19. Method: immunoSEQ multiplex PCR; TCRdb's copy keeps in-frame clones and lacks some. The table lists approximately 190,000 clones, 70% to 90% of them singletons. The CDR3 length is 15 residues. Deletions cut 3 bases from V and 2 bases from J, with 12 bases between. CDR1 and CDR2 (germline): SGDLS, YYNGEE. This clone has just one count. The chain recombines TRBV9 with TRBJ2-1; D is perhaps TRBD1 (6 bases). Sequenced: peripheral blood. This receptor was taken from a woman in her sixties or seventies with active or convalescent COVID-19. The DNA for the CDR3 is TGTGCCAGCAGCGCTACTACAGGGCCCTACAATGAGCAGTTCTTC. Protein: CASSATTGPYNEQFF.